This TCR beta chain was recorded in a study of blood T cells in healthy people across ages. Losses at the gene ends were 0 bases for V and 8 bases for J; bases not matched to a gene: 12. The CDR3 is 16 residues long. CDR1 is SGHVS and CDR2 is FQNEAQ in the germline V gene. In the case of this clonotype: Its antigen remains unidentified.

Study findings and constraints: PBMCs that were unsorted prevented a conclusive naive versus antigen-experienced comparison.

With a J-beta primer mix and a sample-barcoded 5' primer, a second PCR ran 7 to 11 cycles. TCRdb redid the calling of the 5' RACE reads with MiXCR, one entry per CDR3 protein. The sample includes about 640,000 distinct CDR3 sequences, 58% of them seen just once. The V call is TRBV7-8, the J call TRBJ1-2, with 7 bases aligning to TRBD1. Sequenced material: blood. This clonotype originated in a man aged 55 to 70 in good health. The CDR3 spells CASSLAMAPGGIGYTF. The CDR3 DNA reads TGTGCCAGCAGCTTAGCGATGGCCCCAGGGGGTATAGGCTACACCTTC.